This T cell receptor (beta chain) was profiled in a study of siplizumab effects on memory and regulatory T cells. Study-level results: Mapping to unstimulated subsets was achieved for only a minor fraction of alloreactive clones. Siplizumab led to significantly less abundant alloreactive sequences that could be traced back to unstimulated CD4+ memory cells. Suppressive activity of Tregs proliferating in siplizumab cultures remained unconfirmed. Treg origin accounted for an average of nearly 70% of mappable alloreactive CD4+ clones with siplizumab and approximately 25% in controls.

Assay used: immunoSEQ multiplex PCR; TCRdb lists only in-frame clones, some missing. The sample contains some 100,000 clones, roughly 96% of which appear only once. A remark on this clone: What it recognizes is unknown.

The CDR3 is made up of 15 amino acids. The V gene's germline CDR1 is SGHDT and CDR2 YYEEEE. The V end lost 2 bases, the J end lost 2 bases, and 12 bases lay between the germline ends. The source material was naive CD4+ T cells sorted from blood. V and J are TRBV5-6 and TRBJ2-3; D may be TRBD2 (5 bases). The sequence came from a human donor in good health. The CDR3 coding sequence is TGTGCCAGCAGCTTTGAGGGAACCTCCACAGATACGCAGTATTTT. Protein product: CASSFEGTSTDTQYF.